Below, 22 T cell receptor beta chains from the same sample are listed, as sequenced in a study of Ad26.COV2.S vaccination and SARS-CoV-2 variants. Sequencing was performed with immunoSEQ multiplex PCR; in TCRdb, only in-frame clones are kept and a portion is missing. The data show approximately 450,000 clones, 90% seen once. This sample's treatment: some 20 received Ad26.COV2.S at low or high dose, single or two shots; several received placebo; per-sample allocation not given. Specimens were obtained on day 63 following the first vaccine or placebo injection. This sample comprised peripheral blood, obtained in a trial of Ad26.COV2.S vaccine versus placebo. These receptors came from a person between 18 and 65 years old who received the Ad26.COV2.S COVID-19 vaccine or a placebo.

V is TRBV3-1 (or the pseudogene TRBV3-2) and J is TRBJ2-7, with D possibly being TRBD2 (5 bases). The CDR3 totals 15 residues. V lost 1 base and J 0 bases, leaving 10 bases between the germline ends. Germline CDR1 reads LGHDT; CDR2 reads YNNKEL (reference sequence). In DNA, the CDR3 is TGTGCCAGCAGCCAAGCCAGCGGACCCTCCTACGAGCAGTACTTC. This gives the protein CASSQASGPSYEQYF.

The rearrangement links TRBV27 to TRBJ2-7, with no clear D. Trimming stripped 7 bases from V and 3 bases from J, with 22 bases between. The CDR3 runs to 16 residues. CDR1 is MNHEY and CDR2 is SMNVEV in the germline V gene (reference sequence). The CDR3 DNA is TGTGCCAGCACCCAACGCCTCGGAGTTTGGGGCTACGAGCAGTACTTC. Translated, it gives CASTQRLGVWGYEQYF.

The rearrangement joins TRBV11-2 to TRBJ2-5, with a possible D match to TRBD1 (5 bases). The germline V gene encodes CDR1 SGHAT and CDR2 FQNNGV. This CDR3 contains 16 residues. Deletions cut 1 base from V and 3 bases from J, with 15 bases between. The CDR3 DNA reads TGTGCCAGCAGCTTAGGGGCTGGTGGGGCAGAAGAGACCCAGTACTTC. It is translated as CASSLGAGGAEETQYF.

The rearrangement uses TRBV6-2 or TRBV6-3 and TRBJ2-5, with D unclear. CDR1 MNHEY and CDR2 SVGEGT come from the germline V gene. V gave up 3 bases and J gave up 9 bases, with 11 bases separating them. The CDR3 is made up of 12 amino acids. The CDR3 bases are TGTGCCAGCAGTTATCGGTTTACGTCCCAGTACTTC. This translates into CASSYRFTSQYF.

V is TRBV5-4 and J is TRBJ1-1; TRBD1 agrees at 11 bases. Germline loops: CDR1 SGHNT, CDR2 YYREEE (reference sequence). V lost 0 bases, J lost 4 bases, and 2 bases stayed unmatched. The CDR3 has 15 amino acids. The CDR3 is CASSLGGTGGTEAFF. The DNA for the CDR3 is TGTGCCAGCAGCTTGGGTGGGACAGGGGGCACTGAAGCTTTCTTT. Full variable domain (rest looked up from reference TRBV5-4 and TRBJ1-1): ETGVTQSPTHLIKTRGQQVTLRCSSQSGHNTVSWYQQALGQGPQFIFQYYREEENGRGNFPPRFSGLQFPNYSSELNVNALELDDSALYLCASSLGGTGGTEAFFGQGTRLTVV.

The chain has TRBV7-6 and TRBJ2-7, with 14 positions matching TRBD2. CDR1 is SGHVS, CDR2 FNYEAQ, per germline. This CDR3 has 16 residues. After removal of 5 bases from V and 2 bases from J, the junction contained 5 bases not matched to a gene. DNA of the CDR3: TGTGCCAGCAGCGAAGAGGGACTAGCGGGGGCCTACGAGCAGTACTTC. Amino acids: CASSEEGLAGAYEQYF.

The V and J genes are TRBV10-3 and TRBJ2-2; TRBD1 matches 8 bases. With 5 bases clipped from V and 2 bases from J, the junction kept 4 bases outside the gene matches. The CDR3 has 15 amino acids. Germline V gives CDR1 ENHRY, CDR2 SYGVKD. CDR3 nucleotide sequence: TGTGCCATCAGTCCCGACAGGGGAAACACCGGGGAGCTGTTTTTT. Translated: CAISPDRGNTGELFF.

V is TRBV9 and J is TRBJ2-7; 7 bases align to TRBD2. Germline CDR1 and CDR2: SGDLS and YYNGEE. Trimming removed 4 bases from V and 1 base from J; junction bases left unmatched: 8. There are 15 residues in the CDR3. The CDR3 is CASSLGASGSYEQYF. CDR3 nucleotide sequence: TGTGCCAGCAGCCTAGGGGCTAGCGGTTCCTACGAGCAGTACTTC.

The V gene is TRBV7-2, the J gene TRBJ2-2; perhaps TRBD1 as D (5 bases). Germline CDR1 SGHTA, CDR2 FQGNSA. V gave up 5 bases and J gave up 3 bases, with 19 bases separating them. The CDR3 is 17 residues long. In nucleotides, the CDR3 is TGTGCCAGCAGCAGACCGATAGGGGCTCCCGACACCGGGGAGCTGTTTTTT. Protein: CASSRPIGAPDTGELFF.

The V and J genes are TRBV27 and TRBJ2-3; 10 bases fit TRBD2. Germline V gene lookup returns CDR1 MNHEY and CDR2 SMNVEV (reference sequence). The ends lost 3 bases at V and 2 bases at J; junction bases unmatched: 5. The CDR3 has 16 amino acids. The CDR3 DNA sequence: TGTGCCAGCAGTTTGAGCGGGGGGGGGTCCACAGATACGCAGTATTTT. It encodes CASSLSGGGSTDTQYF.

This clone was found once. The chain links TRBV9 to TRBJ2-7; 16 nucleotides agree with TRBD2. The V gene end was trimmed by 4 bases and the J gene end by 2 bases; junction bases not matched to a gene: 9. This CDR3 has 18 residues. Germline values: CDR1 SGDLS, CDR2 YYNGEE. Here the CDR3 reads CASSPVPGLAGGPYEQYF. CDR3 coding DNA: TGTGCCAGCAGCCCAGTCCCGGGACTAGCGGGAGGGCCCTACGAGCAGTACTTC.

This clone has a single count. V usage is TRBV7-8 and J usage is TRBJ2-1, with D perhaps matching TRBD1 or TRBD2 (5 bases each). The germline CDR1 and CDR2 sequences are SGHVS and FQNEAQ. The V end was cut by 1 base, the J end by 7 bases, with 8 bases between. The CDR3 contains 13 residues. CDR3 in DNA: TGTGCCAGCAGCTTAGTGGGGGTGAATGAGCAGTTCTTC. It translates to CASSLVGVNEQFF.

The chain couples TRBV21-1 to TRBJ2-3; the D call in the table, TRBD2, was not verified against the DNA. TRBV21-1 is assigned pseudogene status. This CDR3 has 17 amino acids. The CDR3 loop is CASSNWTSGKSTDTQYF. The CDR3 nucleotides are TGTGCCAGCAGCAACTGGACTAGCGGTAAGAGTACAGATACGCAGTATTTT.

The chain has TRBV29-1 and TRBJ2-2, with 9 bases that match TRBD1. Germline CDR1 is SQVTM and CDR2 is ANQGSEA. The CDR3 covers 15 residues. J was trimmed by 1 base and V by 3 bases; bases with no gene match: 3. CDR3 loop: CSVEMDRGNTGELFF. DNA for the CDR3: TGCAGCGTTGAGATGGACAGGGGGAACACCGGGGAGCTGTTTTTT.

The chain has TRBV19 and TRBJ2-1, with D unresolved. Trimming cost V 7 bases and J 8 bases, with 21 bases left between them. The CDR3 spans 15 residues. Germline CDR1 and CDR2: LNHDA and SQIVND (reference sequence). The CDR3 nucleotides are TGTGCCAGTACAAAAAAGGTGAATCTGAAGGATGAGCAGTTCTTC. This translates into CASTKKVNLKDEQFF.

This rearrangement joins TRBV18 to TRBJ1-2, with a possible D match to TRBD1 (5 bases). Trimming cost V 1 base and J 8 bases, with 11 bases left between them. Per germline, CDR1 KGHSH and CDR2 LQKENI. The CDR3 has 13 amino acids. The CDR3 is CASSPRDGDGYTF. CDR3 bases: TGTGCCAGCTCACCACGGGATGGGGACGGCTACACCTTC. Looking up the rest from reference TRBV18 and TRBJ1-2 gives the full variable domain: NAGVMQNPRHLVRRRGQEARLRCSPMKGHSHVYWYRQLPEEGLKFMVYLQKENIIDESGMPKERFSAEFPKEGPSILRIQQVVRGDSAAYFCASSPRDGDGYTFGSGTRLTVV.

The genes are TRBV19 and TRBJ1-4; D gene unclear. Germline CDR1 and CDR2: LNHDA and SQIVND (reference sequence). This CDR3 has 16 amino acids. Between the trimmed V and J ends, which lost 3 bases and 4 bases, there was a span of 15 bases. Here the CDR3 reads CASSIGRQVYNEKLFF. The CDR3 nucleotides are TGTGCCAGTAGTATCGGCAGGCAAGTTTATAATGAAAAACTGTTTTTT.

The chain employs TRBV6-2 or TRBV6-3 and TRBJ1-5, with D possibly being TRBD1 (5 bases). V lost 4 bases and J 6 bases, leaving 16 bases between the germline ends. CDR1 and CDR2 (germline): MNHEY, SVGEGT. CDR3 length: 15 residues. The CDR3 spells CASSSSGGVAQPQHF. The CDR3 bases are TGTGCCAGCAGTTCCTCCGGGGGAGTTGCTCAGCCCCAGCATTTT.

The chain uses TRBV18 and TRBJ1-3, with TRBD1 matching over 7 bases. V was clipped by 4 bases and J by 0 bases; unmatched bases: 9. This CDR3 is built from 17 residues. Per germline, CDR1 KGHSH and CDR2 LQKENI. This CDR3 is CASSLKPPGGSGNTIYF. CDR3 nucleotides: TGTGCCAGCTCACTAAAGCCCCCAGGGGGCTCTGGAAACACCATATATTTT.

The chain carries TRBV5-4 and TRBJ1-1; D unclear. This CDR3 has 11 amino acids. V was shortened by 0 bases and J by 5 bases, with 2 bases between the two germline ends. CDR1 SGHNT and CDR2 YYREEE come from the germline V gene (reference sequence). The CDR3: CASSLGTEAFF. CDR3 in DNA: TGTGCCAGCAGCTTGGGGACTGAAGCTTTCTTT.

In nucleotides, the CDR3 is TGTGCCAGTAGCCGAGGAGGCGGGAGATCAGGCAATGAGCAGTTCTTC. Amino acids: CASSRGGGRSGNEQFF. V gene TRBV19 combines with J gene TRBJ2-1, with TRBD2 matching 7 bases. After removal of 6 bases from V and 6 bases from J, the junction contained 14 bases not matched to a gene. The germline V gene has CDR1 LNHDA and CDR2 SQIVND (reference sequence). This CDR3 region has 16 residues.

The gene calls are TRBV7-9 and TRBJ2-7; possibly TRBD2 for D (6 bases). Per the germline V gene, CDR1 is SEHNR and CDR2 is FQNEAQ (reference sequence). The CDR3 consists of 14 residues. V was clipped by 3 bases and J by 0 bases, with 9 bases between them. CDR3 sequence: CASSFSGSSYEQYF. Written as DNA, the CDR3 is TGTGCCAGCAGCTTTAGCGGTAGCTCCTACGAGCAGTACTTC.